One and the same sample provided the 18 T cell receptor beta chains below, sequenced in a study of beta chain features in type 1 diabetes. Study observations and caveats: Among all four CD4+ subsets, Type 1 diabetes patients had TCRB CDR3s that were moderately but significantly shorter.

For these receptors, no antigen is known. The investigators reverse transcribed all of the isolated RNA, so they sequenced expressed TCRB transcripts. Sequenced by immunoSEQ multiplex PCR; TCRdb stores in-frame clones only, minus some. The sample includes 330,000 or so clones, around 12% of them seen just once. Sequenced: naive CD4+ T cells from blood. The receptors were sampled from a woman aged 18-35 years with type 1 diabetes.

This clone was found a few times. The V and J genes are TRBV6-5 and TRBJ2-7; 9 nucleotides align to TRBD1. CDR1 and CDR2 from the germline V gene are MNHEY and SVGAGI. J was trimmed by 6 bases and V by 6 bases; bases with no gene match: 9. This CDR3 contains 14 residues. The CDR3 reads CASRYRGPDIEQYF. Written as DNA, the CDR3 is TGTGCCAGCAGATACAGGGGGCCGGATATCGAGCAGTACTTC.

This clone has just a few counts. The genes are TRBV4-3 and TRBJ2-1, with 14 bases identical to TRBD2. This CDR3 is built from 18 residues. CDR1 LGHNA and CDR2 YSLEER come from the germline V gene. Trimming cost V 3 bases and J 2 bases; bases outside gene matches: 6. The CDR3 DNA follows: TGCGCCAGCAGCCACCTGGGGACTAGCGGGGGAGCCTACAATGAGCAGTTCTTC. Protein sequence: CASSHLGTSGGAYNEQFF.

This clone came up a few times. The chain has TRBV7-2 and TRBJ2-3, with D tentatively TRBD2 (5 bases). The CDR3 runs to 14 residues. Germline-derived CDR1 and CDR2 are SGHTA and FQGNSA. V lost 7 bases, J lost 2 bases, and 13 bases lay in between. In nucleotides, the CDR3 is TGTGCCAGCACCAGGACTCGCGTCACAGATACGCAGTATTTT. It yields the protein CASTRTRVTDTQYF.

This clone was observed a handful of times. J is TRBJ1-6 and V is TRBV4-3; possibly TRBD1 for D (6 bases). CDR3 length: 16 amino acids. The V end lost 2 bases, the J end lost 9 bases, and 17 bases lay between the germline ends. Germline-derived CDR1 and CDR2 are LGHNA and YSLEER. CDR3 nucleotide sequence: TGCGCCAGCAGCCAATCCGGAGAGGGGGTTGGTTCACCCCTCCACTTT. Encoded protein: CASSQSGEGVGSPLHF.

This clone occurred a few times. The chain uses TRBV6-4 and TRBJ1-1; possible D gene TRBD1, 5 bases. The germline V and J ends were trimmed by 0 bases and 5 bases, with 13 bases remaining between them. Per germline, CDR1 MRHNA and CDR2 SNTAGT. The CDR3 has 15 residues. Here the CDR3 DNA reads TGTGCCAGCAGTGACTCCCACAGGCGAACGACTGAAGCTTTCTTT. Its protein product is CASSDSHRRTTEAFF.

Concerning this clone itself: Other DNA sequences in this specimen translate into the identical CDR3. The chain joins TRBV9 to TRBJ2-5; D is possibly TRBD2 (5 bases). The CDR3 totals 13 residues. With 0 bases removed from V and 3 bases from J, the gap between germline ends came to 6 bases. CDR1 and CDR2 (germline): SGDLS, YYNGEE. CDR3 coding DNA: TGTGCCAGCAGCGTAGCGGGGAAAGAGACCCAGTACTTC. It is translated as CASSVAGKETQYF.

This chain links TRBV4-3 with TRBJ2-5; weak D call: TRBD2 (5 bases). Germline V gene data show CDR1 as LGHNA and CDR2 as YSLEER. Trimming cost V 0 bases and J 5 bases, with 16 bases left between them. The CDR3 is 16 residues long. CDR3 nucleotides: TGCGCCAGCAGCCAAGACACCGGGAATCTCGATGAGACCCAGTACTTC. Its translation: CASSQDTGNLDETQYF.

The chain combines TRBV7-2 with TRBJ1-4, with 8 bases fitting TRBD1. V gave up 5 bases and J gave up 8 bases; unmatched junction bases: 7. Germline V gene sequence: CDR1 SGHTA, CDR2 FQGNSA. CDR3 length: 14 residues. CDR3: CASSKQGGEEKLFF. CDR3 DNA: TGTGCCAGCAGCAAACAGGGGGGAGAGGAAAAACTGTTTTTT. Drawing the rest from reference TRBV7-2 and TRBJ1-4, the complete variable domain is GAGVSQSPSNKVTEKGKDVELRCDPISGHTALYWYRQSLGQGLEFLIYFQGNSAPDKSGLPSDRFSAERTGGSVSTLTIQRTQQEDSAVYLCASSKQGGEEKLFFGSGTQLSVL.

This chain links TRBV28 with TRBJ2-5, with 8 bases identical to TRBD1. In germline, CDR1 is MDHEN, CDR2 SYDVKM. The CDR3 sequence is 15 residues long. With V trimmed by 6 bases and J by 2 bases, 8 bases remained unmatched. The chain's CDR3 is CASSLLGQGQETQYF. Written as DNA, the CDR3 is TGTGCCAGCAGCTTACTTGGACAGGGACAAGAGACCCAGTACTTC.

The V gene is TRBV7-9, the J gene TRBJ1-2; D is unresolved. Germline V lookup: CDR1 SEHNR, CDR2 FQNEAQ (reference sequence). V lost 5 bases to trimming and J lost 0 bases, with 7 bases between them. The CDR3 is 13 residues long. The CDR3 DNA reads TGTGCCAGCAGCCCGAGGGCTAACTATGGCTACACCTTC. Amino acid sequence: CASSPRANYGYTF.

This clone occurred a few times. The chain couples TRBV4-1 to TRBJ2-2, with 7 bases aligning to TRBD2. CDR3 length equals 16 residues. With 1 base clipped from V and 8 bases from J, the junction kept 10 bases outside the gene matches. Germline V gene lookup returns CDR1 MGHRA and CDR2 YSYEKL. The CDR3 region has the DNA TGCGCCAGCAGCCAAGCGGCTTCGGGGGAGGGAGGGGAGCTGTTTTTT. This encodes CASSQAASGEGGELFF.

The sample holds a few counts of this clone. The chain has TRBV5-1 and TRBJ2-7; D may be TRBD2 (6 bases). Germline CDR1 and CDR2: SGHRS and YFSETQ. Trimming took 3 bases from V and 2 from J, leaving 12 bases between them. The CDR3 has 14 amino acids. The CDR3 is CASSSRDLTYEQYF. The CDR3 nucleotides read TGCGCCAGCAGCTCCCGGGACTTAACCTACGAGCAGTACTTC. The variable domain in full, completed from reference TRBV5-1 and TRBJ2-7, reads KAGVTQTPRYLIKTRGQQVTLSCSPISGHRSVSWYQQTPGQGLQFLFEYFSETQRNKGNFPGRFSGRQFSNSRSEMNVSTLELGDSALYLCASSSRDLTYEQYFGPGTRLTVT.

In this sample, this clone turned up a few times. This chain uses TRBV29-1 with TRBJ2-3, with D possibly being TRBD2 (6 bases). The germline V gene has CDR1 SQVTM and CDR2 ANQGSEA. This CDR3 is 13 amino acids long. Trimming pared 5 bases from V and 3 bases from J, leaving 12 bases between. CDR3 nucleotide sequence: TGCAGCGTTTATGGCGGGATAACAGATACGCAGTATTTT. This codes for CSVYGGITDTQYF.

V and J are TRBV9 and TRBJ2-7; 11 positions agree with TRBD2. Germline V gene data show CDR1 as SGDLS and CDR2 as YYNGEE. Trimming cost V 3 bases and J 5 bases; bases outside gene matches: 10. CDR3 size: 16 residues. Written as DNA, the CDR3 is TGTGCCAGCAGCGCCATGCCTAGCGGGAGGCGGAACGAGCAGTACTTC. Protein sequence: CASSAMPSGRRNEQYF.

This clone has just a few counts. This chain uses TRBV7-2 with TRBJ2-7; tentative D call: TRBD2 (7 bases). The ends were cut back, 6 bases at V and 5 bases at J, with 23 bases in the middle. The CDR3 consists of 16 residues. In germline, CDR1 is SGHTA, CDR2 FQGNSA. CDR3: CASSNPGRGNPDEQYF. The CDR3 nucleotides read TGTGCCAGCAGTAACCCAGGGAGGGGGAATCCCGACGAGCAGTACTTC.

The chain couples TRBV6-5 to TRBJ2-1; D is perhaps TRBD1 (6 bases). The germline V gene encodes CDR1 MNHEY and CDR2 SVGAGI. V lost 2 bases and J lost 1, with 9 bases in between. The CDR3 has 15 residues. CDR3 nucleotide sequence: TGTGCCAGCAGTTACGGAACAGGGTCCTACAATGAGCAGTTCTTC. Amino acids: CASSYGTGSYNEQFF.

This clone was seen only a few times. The chain combines TRBV6-6 with TRBJ2-3, with D hard to call. This CDR3 is 15 amino acids long. The germline V gene has CDR1 MNHNY and CDR2 SVGAGI (reference sequence). V was shortened by 0 bases and J by 2 bases, with 9 bases between the two germline ends. DNA for the CDR3: TGTGCCAGCAGTTACTCATCCGTCTTCACAGATACGCAGTATTTT. Protein product: CASSYSSVFTDTQYF.

This clone appeared a few times. This chain joins TRBV7-9 and TRBJ1-3; possibly TRBD1 for D (6 bases). Per the germline V gene, CDR1 is SEHNR and CDR2 is FQNEAQ (reference sequence). Trimming left V 4 bases short and J 1 base short, with 8 bases between. CDR3 length equals 14 residues. Here the CDR3 DNA reads TGTGCCAGCAGCTCACAGGGTTCTGGAAACACCATATATTTT. This sequence encodes CASSSQGSGNTIYF.